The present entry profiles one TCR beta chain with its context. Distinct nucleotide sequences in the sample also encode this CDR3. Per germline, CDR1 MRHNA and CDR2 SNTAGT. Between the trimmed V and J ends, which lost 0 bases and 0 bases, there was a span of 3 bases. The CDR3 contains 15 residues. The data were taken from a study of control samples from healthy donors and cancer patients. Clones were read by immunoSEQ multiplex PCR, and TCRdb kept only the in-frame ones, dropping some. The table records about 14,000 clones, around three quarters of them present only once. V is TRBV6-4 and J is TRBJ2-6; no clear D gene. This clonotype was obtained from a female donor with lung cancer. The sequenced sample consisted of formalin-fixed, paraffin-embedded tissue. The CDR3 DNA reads TGTGCCAGCAGTGACTCCAGCTCTGGGGCCAACGTCCTGACTTTC. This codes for CASSDSSSGANVLTF.